The 9 T cell receptor beta chains below all came from one sample that was sequenced in a study of blood T cell repertoires in COVID-19. Only in-frame clones appear in the TCRdb table, and some are missing; sequencing was by immunoSEQ multiplex PCR. The profile covers some 76,000 clones, with around 87% appearing a single time and 9.5% to 13% taken by the ten largest. The sample consisted of peripheral blood. The receptors shown here come from a woman aged 18 to 35 with acute or convalescent COVID-19.

The V call is TRBV28, the J call TRBJ1-4; 9 nucleotides line up with TRBD1. This CDR3 spans 16 amino acids. Germline CDR1 MDHEN, CDR2 SYDVKM. The ends lost 6 bases at V and 2 bases at J; junction bases unmatched: 7. CDR3 protein: CASRVRDRVTNEKLFF. For the CDR3, the DNA is TGTGCCAGCAGAGTCCGGGACAGGGTTACTAATGAAAAACTGTTTTTT.

The V gene is TRBV9, the J gene TRBJ2-7; 8 bases line up with TRBD1. CDR3 length equals 15 residues. The germline CDR1 and CDR2 sequences are SGDLS and YYNGEE. V shed 0 bases, J shed 2 bases, and the junction held 4 bases outside the gene matches. CDR3 residues: CASSVGGTGAYEQYF. Written as DNA, the CDR3 is TGTGCCAGCAGCGTAGGTGGGACAGGAGCCTACGAGCAGTACTTC.

The rearrangement joins TRBV27 to TRBJ1-6; D is possibly TRBD1 (5 bases). Germline V gene data show CDR1 as MNHEY and CDR2 as SMNVEV (reference sequence). V was trimmed by 5 bases and J by 6 bases, leaving 17 bases between them. The CDR3 sequence is 16 residues long. The CDR3 is CASSPIGGHLNSPLHF. In DNA, the CDR3 is TGTGCCAGCAGTCCAATAGGTGGACACCTTAATTCACCCCTCCACTTT.

A single count supports this clone. The chain uses TRBV7-8 and TRBJ2-2, with TRBD2 matching over 8 bases. Trimming took 0 bases from V and 6 from J; bases not matched to a gene: 12. The CDR3 extends over 18 amino acids. Germline-derived CDR1 and CDR2 are SGHVS and FQNEAQ. CDR3 nucleotide sequence: TGTGCCAGCAGCTTAGCGCGAGGAATAGCGGGGAGGCCCGGGGAGCTGTTTTTT. Its protein is CASSLARGIAGRPGELFF.

The V and J genes are TRBV14 and TRBJ1-1; D unclear. Deletions cut 2 bases from V and 6 bases from J, with 10 bases between. This CDR3 region has 13 residues. The germline V gene has CDR1 SGHDN and CDR2 FVKESK. The CDR3 here is CASSQLGYSEAFF. CDR3 DNA: TGTGCCAGCAGCCAACTCGGGTATTCTGAAGCTTTCTTT.

The rearrangement links TRBV3-1 (or the pseudogene TRBV3-2) to TRBJ1-1; TRBD1 matches 7 bases. From germline, CDR1 is LGHDT and CDR2 YNNKEL (reference sequence). The CDR3 has 13 residues. The junction had 3 bases not matched to a gene; V was cut back by 1 base and J by 7 bases. Here the CDR3 reads CASSQGWDSEAFF. CDR3 DNA sequence: TGTGCCAGCAGCCAAGGGTGGGACAGTGAAGCTTTCTTT.

This clone was detected only once. The chain combines TRBV7-2 with TRBJ2-5; 7 bases are a match to TRBD2. This CDR3 is built from 16 residues. Germline CDR1 is SGHTA and CDR2 is FQGNSA. The ends lost 1 base at V and 3 bases at J; junction bases unmatched: 8. CDR3 DNA: TGTGCCAGCAGCTTAGGGCTGGGGGGGATAGAAGAGACCCAGTACTTC. Its translation is CASSLGLGGIEETQYF.

This sequence joins TRBV4-2 and TRBJ1-3, with D possibly TRBD1 on 5 matching bases. The CDR3 runs to 15 residues. Germline assignment: CDR1 LGHNA and CDR2 YNFKEQ. Trimming stripped 5 bases from V and 0 bases from J, with 11 bases between. As DNA, the CDR3 is TGTGCCAGCAGCTTCGACAGAAGCTCTGGAAACACCATATATTTT. It specifies CASSFDRSSGNTIYF.

V gene TRBV6-5 combines with J gene TRBJ2-1; no clear D gene. V shed 0 bases and J shed 4 bases, with 7 bases lying between them. The CDR3 extends over 14 amino acids. The germline V gene has CDR1 MNHEY and CDR2 SVGAGI. The CDR3 spells CASSYSRGYNEQFF. The CDR3 nucleotides are TGTGCCAGCAGTTACTCGAGAGGATACAATGAGCAGTTCTTC.